This T cell receptor (beta chain) was captured in a study of regulatory T cells in long-lasting Graves disease. General study results and limits: Clonotypes that were public and shared totalled about 2,500 in persistent patients versus around 1,000 in new patients.

The time point was: newly diagnosed GD, antithyroid drugs for less than 3 months. From PBMCs, RNA was extracted and then used to make the TCR library. The guidelines of the American Thyroid Association were the basis for diagnosing Graves' disease. In its sample, this clonotype was seen many times. Its specificity is unknown. V lost 4 bases, J lost 3 bases, and 3 bases stayed unmatched. The germline V gene encodes CDR1 SNHLY and CDR2 FYNNEI. The CDR3 length is 13 residues. Construction of the TCR beta libraries employed iRepertoire HTBI primers in conjunction with Arm-PCR of CDR3 regions. MiXCR was run by TCRdb on the multiplex PCR reads, yielding one entry per CDR3 protein. The table has about 540,000 distinct CDR3 sequences, around an eighth seen once. This same sample was also taken into another study, of T cells in Graves' hyperthyroidism and ophthalmopathy.

Sequenced here: peripheral blood mononuclear cells (PBMCs), sampled at new diagnosis, from a patient treated with antithyroid drugs. The clonotype originates from a man aged 30 to 39 with Graves disease. The chain combines TRBV2 with TRBJ2-7; 7 nucleotides align to TRBD2. Here the CDR3 DNA reads TGTGCCAGCAGTGCGAAGCGGGGCTACGAGCAGTACTTC. It is translated as CASSAKRGYEQYF.